This T cell receptor (beta chain) originates from a study of T cell responses to AZD1222 COVID-19 vaccine. The CDR3 runs to 16 residues. Per the germline V gene, CDR1 is SNHLY and CDR2 is FYNNEI. V lost 0 bases, J lost 4 bases, and 12 bases lay in between. This clone has only a few counts. TCRdb's table, derived via immunoSEQ multiplex PCR, lists solely in-frame clones and lacks some. The sample shows 100,000 to 150,000 clones, almost 85% of them seen only once. The receptor was derived from an adult who received the MenACWY meningococcal vaccine as a control. The genes are TRBV2 and TRBJ2-2; D might be TRBD1 (6 bases). The sample consisted of peripheral blood, taken 28 days after the second dose of the MenACWY control vaccine. CDR3 residues: CASSEAQGRRTGELFF. The CDR3 DNA follows: TGTGCCAGCAGTGAAGCCCAGGGGCGTCGCACCGGGGAGCTGTTTTTT.